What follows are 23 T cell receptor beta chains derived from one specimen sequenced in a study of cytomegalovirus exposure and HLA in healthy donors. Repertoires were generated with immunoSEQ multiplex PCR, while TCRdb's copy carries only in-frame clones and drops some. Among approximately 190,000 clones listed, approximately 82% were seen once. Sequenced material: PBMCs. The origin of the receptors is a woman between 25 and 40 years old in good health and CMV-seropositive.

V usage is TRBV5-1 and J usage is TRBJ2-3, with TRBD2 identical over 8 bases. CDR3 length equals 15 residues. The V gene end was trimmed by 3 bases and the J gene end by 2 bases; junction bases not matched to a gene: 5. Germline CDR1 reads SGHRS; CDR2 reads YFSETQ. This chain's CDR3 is CASSSTSGHTDTQYF. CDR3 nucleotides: TGCGCCAGCAGCTCTACTAGCGGCCACACAGATACGCAGTATTTT.

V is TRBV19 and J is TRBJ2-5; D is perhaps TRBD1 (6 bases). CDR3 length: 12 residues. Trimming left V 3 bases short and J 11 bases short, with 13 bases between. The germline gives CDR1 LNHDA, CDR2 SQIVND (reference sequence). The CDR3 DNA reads TGTGCCAGTAGTATTTCCGGGACACCTCAGTACTTC. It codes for CASSISGTPQYF.

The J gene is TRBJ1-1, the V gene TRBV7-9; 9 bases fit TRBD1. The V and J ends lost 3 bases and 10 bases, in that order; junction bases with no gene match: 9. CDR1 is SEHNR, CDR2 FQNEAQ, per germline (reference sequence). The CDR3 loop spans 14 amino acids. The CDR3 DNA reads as TGTGCCAGCAGCTTGCCCCGGGACAGGGTAAGAGCTTTCTTT. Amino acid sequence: CASSLPRDRVRAFF. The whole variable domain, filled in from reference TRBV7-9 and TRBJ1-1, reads DTGVSQNPRHKITKRGQNVTFRCDPISEHNRLYWYRQTLGQGPEFLTYFQNEAQLEKSRLLSDRFSAERPKGSFSTLEIQRTEQGDSAMYLCASSLPRDRVRAFFGQGTRLTVV.

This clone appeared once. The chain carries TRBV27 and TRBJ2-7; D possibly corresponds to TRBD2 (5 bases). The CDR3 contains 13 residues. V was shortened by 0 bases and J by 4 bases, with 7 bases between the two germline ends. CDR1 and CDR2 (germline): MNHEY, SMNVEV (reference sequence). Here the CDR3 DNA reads TGTGCCAGCAGTTTATCTTCGGGATACGAGCAGTACTTC. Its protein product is CASSLSSGYEQYF.

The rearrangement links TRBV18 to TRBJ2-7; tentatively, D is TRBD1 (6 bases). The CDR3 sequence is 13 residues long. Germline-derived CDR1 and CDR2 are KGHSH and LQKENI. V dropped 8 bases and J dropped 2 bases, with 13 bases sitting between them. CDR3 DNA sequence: TGTGCCAGCCATGGACAGCAGACCTACGAGCAGTACTTC. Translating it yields CASHGQQTYEQYF.

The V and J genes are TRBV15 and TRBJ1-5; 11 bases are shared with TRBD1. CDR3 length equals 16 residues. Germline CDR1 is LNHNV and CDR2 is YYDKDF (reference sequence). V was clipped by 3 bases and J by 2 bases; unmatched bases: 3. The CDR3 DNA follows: TGTGCCACCAGCAGCGGACAGGGGGCCGGCAATCAGCCCCAGCATTTT. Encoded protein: CATSSGQGAGNQPQHF.

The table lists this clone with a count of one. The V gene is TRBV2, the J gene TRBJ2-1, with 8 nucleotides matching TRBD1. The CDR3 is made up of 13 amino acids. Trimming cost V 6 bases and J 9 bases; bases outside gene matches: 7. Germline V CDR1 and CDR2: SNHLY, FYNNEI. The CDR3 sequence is CASSPDRVFEQFF. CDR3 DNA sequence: TGTGCCAGCAGCCCGGACAGGGTCTTTGAGCAGTTCTTC.

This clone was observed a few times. CDR3 protein: CASSLVQEAFF. As DNA, the CDR3 is TGTGCCAGCAGCTTAGTTCAGGAAGCTTTCTTT. The chain employs TRBV11-2 and TRBJ1-1; D unclear. In germline, CDR1 is SGHAT, CDR2 FQNNGV. V dropped 1 base and J dropped 8 bases, with 5 bases sitting between them. The CDR3 sequence is 11 residues long.

CDR3 sequence: CASSLRGYSEQYF. In nucleotides, the CDR3 is TGTGCCAGCAGTCTCAGGGGTTACAGCGAGCAGTACTTC. The J gene is TRBJ2-7, the V gene TRBV6-5; a weak D match, TRBD1 (6 bases). Germline V gene data show CDR1 as MNHEY and CDR2 as SVGAGI. The length of the CDR3 is 13 residues. Deletions cut 5 bases from V and 6 bases from J, with 14 bases between.

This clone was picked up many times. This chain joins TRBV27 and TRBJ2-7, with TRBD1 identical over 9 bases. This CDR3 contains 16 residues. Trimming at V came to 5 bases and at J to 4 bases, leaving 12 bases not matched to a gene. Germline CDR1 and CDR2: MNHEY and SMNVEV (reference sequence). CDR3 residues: CASSVQGAPHFYEQYF. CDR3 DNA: TGTGCCAGCAGTGTACAGGGGGCTCCGCATTTTTACGAGCAGTACTTC.

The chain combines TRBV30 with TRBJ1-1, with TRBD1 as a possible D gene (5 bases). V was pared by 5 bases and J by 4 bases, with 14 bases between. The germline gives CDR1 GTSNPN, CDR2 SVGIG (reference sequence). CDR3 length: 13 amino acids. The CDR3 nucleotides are TGTGCCTGGGGACACCAAAGCCCCACTGAAGCTTTCTTT. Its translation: CAWGHQSPTEAFF. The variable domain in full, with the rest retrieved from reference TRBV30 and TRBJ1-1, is SQTIHQWPATLVQPVGSPLSLECTVEGTSNPNLYWYRQAAGRGLQLLFYSVGIGQISSEVPQNLSASRPQDRQFILSSKKLLLSDSGFYLCAWGHQSPTEAFFGQGTRLTVV.

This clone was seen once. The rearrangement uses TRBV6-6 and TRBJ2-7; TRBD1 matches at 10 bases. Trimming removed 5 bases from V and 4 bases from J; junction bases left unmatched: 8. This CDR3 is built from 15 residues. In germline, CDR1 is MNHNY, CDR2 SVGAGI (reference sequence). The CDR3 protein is CASSTGTGVLYEQYF. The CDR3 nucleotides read TGTGCCAGCAGTACCGGGACAGGGGTTCTTTACGAGCAGTACTTC.

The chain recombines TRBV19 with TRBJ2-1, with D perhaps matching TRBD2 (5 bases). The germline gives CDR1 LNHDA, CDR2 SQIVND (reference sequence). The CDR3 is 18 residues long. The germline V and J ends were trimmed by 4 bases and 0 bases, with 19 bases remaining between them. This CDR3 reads CASSRKTAGQSSYNEQFF. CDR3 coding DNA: TGTGCCAGTAGTAGAAAGACTGCGGGCCAGTCCTCCTACAATGAGCAGTTCTTC.

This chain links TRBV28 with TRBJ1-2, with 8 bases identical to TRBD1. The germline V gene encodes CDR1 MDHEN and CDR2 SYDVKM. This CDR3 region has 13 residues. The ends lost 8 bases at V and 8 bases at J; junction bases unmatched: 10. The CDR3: CASSPDRVGGYTF. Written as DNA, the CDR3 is TGTGCCAGCTCCCCGGACAGGGTGGGCGGCTACACCTTC.

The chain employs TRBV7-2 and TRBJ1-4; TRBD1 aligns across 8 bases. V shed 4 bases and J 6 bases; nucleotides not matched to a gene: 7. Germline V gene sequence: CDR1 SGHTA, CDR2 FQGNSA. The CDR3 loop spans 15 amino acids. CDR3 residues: CASSSDGQGYEKLFF. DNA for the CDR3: TGTGCCAGCAGCTCGGATGGACAGGGTTATGAAAAACTGTTTTTT.

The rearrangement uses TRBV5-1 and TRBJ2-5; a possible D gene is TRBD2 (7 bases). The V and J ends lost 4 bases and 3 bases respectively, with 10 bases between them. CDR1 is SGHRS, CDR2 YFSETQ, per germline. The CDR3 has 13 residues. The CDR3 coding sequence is TGCGCCAGCAGCCGGGGGGCGGAAGAGACCCAGTACTTC. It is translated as CASSRGAEETQYF.

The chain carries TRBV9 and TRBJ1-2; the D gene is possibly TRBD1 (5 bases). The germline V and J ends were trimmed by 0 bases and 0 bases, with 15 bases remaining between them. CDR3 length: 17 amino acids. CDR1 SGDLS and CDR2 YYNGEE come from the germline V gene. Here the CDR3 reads CASSVAVRARANYGYTF. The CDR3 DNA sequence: TGTGCCAGCAGCGTAGCTGTCAGGGCCAGAGCTAACTATGGCTACACCTTC.

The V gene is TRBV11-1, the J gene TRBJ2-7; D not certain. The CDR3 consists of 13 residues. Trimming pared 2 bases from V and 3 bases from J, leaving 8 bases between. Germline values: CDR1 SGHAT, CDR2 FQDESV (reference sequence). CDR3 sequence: CASSLKSGYEQYF. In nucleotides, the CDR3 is TGTGCCAGCAGCTTAAAGAGTGGCTACGAGCAGTACTTC.

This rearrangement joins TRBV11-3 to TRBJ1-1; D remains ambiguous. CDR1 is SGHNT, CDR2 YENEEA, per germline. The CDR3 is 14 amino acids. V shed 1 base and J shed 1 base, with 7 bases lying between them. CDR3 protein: CASSLGRGNTEAFF. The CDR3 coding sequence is TGTGCCAGCAGCTTAGGTCGGGGGAACACTGAAGCTTTCTTT. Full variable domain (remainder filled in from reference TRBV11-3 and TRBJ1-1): EAGVVQSPRYKIIEKKQPVAFWCNPISGHNTLYWYLQNLGQGPELLIRYENEEAVDDSQLPKDRFSAERLKGVDSTLKIQPAELGDSAVYLCASSLGRGNTEAFFGQGTRLTVV.

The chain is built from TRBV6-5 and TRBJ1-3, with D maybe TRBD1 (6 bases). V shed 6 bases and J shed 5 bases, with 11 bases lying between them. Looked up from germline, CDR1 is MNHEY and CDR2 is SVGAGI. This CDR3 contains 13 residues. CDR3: CASSPDRRNTIYF. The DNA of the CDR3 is TGTGCCAGCAGCCCCGACAGGAGAAACACCATATATTTT.

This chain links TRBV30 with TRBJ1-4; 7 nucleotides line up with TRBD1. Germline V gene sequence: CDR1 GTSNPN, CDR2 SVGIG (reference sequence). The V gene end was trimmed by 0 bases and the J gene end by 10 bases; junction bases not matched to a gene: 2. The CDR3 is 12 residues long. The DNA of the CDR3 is TGTGCCTGGAGTGTTAACAGGGGAAAACTGTTTTTT. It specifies CAWSVNRGKLFF.

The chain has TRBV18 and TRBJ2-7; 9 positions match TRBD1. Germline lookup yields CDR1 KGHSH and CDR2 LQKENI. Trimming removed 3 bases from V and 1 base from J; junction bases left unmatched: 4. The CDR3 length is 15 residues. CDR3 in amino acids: CASSPTGGISYEQYF. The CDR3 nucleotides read TGTGCCAGCTCACCGACAGGGGGTATTTCCTACGAGCAGTACTTC.

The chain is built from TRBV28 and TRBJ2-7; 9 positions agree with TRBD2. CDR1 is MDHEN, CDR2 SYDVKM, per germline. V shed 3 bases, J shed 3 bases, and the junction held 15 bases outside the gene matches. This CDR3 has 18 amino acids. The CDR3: CASSFHAGGPQSVYEQYF. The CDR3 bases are TGTGCCAGCAGTTTTCATGCGGGAGGGCCCCAGAGCGTCTACGAGCAGTACTTC.